This entry describes one T cell receptor beta chain. This clone was detected a few times. The target of this receptor is not known. The record has no base qualities; no much larger clone is one base away. Genomic DNA was extracted from sorted cells for sequencing of the TCRbeta CDR3 region. The immunoSEQ Assay was used for sequencing of TCRbeta CDR3 regions. TCRdb took this table from immuneACCESS and kept in-frame rearrangements with V and J called. Such tables lack part of the clones; where checked against another copy, unresolved V genes explain under half of the gap, and the rest is unexplained. The sample includes fewer than 120,000 clones, with 89% observed a single time. Less than 0.3% of the sample is in the top ten clones. Patients with autoimmune disease history or receiving systemic immunosuppression were excluded from the trial. Peripheral blood for TCR sequencing was collected from all dose cohorts at baseline, on cycle 4 day 1, and on cycle 7 day 1. The samples were drawn from a first-in-human, open-label, multicenter phase I dose-escalation trial of ivuxolimab. Adults with locally advanced or metastatic head and neck squamous cell, hepatocellular, melanoma or renal cell carcinoma were enrolled in the trial. Before TCR sequencing, CD4+ T cells and CD8+ T cells from peripheral blood were sorted into separate populations.

This sample stems from a study of OX40 agonist ivuxolimab in advanced cancers. Study-wide context: Ivuxolimab was an agonistic, fully human IgG2 monoclonal antibody directed against OX40 (CD134), a costimulatory receptor. In the dose-escalation cohort, 82.7% of patients were male, and the mean age was roughly 60 years, with a range of about 23 to 90. The point of sequencing TCRbeta in the periphery was to test whether ivuxolimab changed TCR sequence diversity and drove clonal T-cell expansion. Partial responses occurred in three dose-escalation patients, of whom one had hepatocellular carcinoma and two had cutaneous melanoma. Prior anti-PD-1, anti-PD-L1 or anti-CTLA-4 therapy was permitted, and 40% of dose-escalation patients had received checkpoint inhibitors. Intravenous ivuxolimab was administered to patients every 2 weeks at six dose levels: 0.01, 0.1, 0.3, 1.5, 3 and 10 mg/kg. Of the roughly 52 dose-escalation patients, hepatocellular carcinoma was present in 19, melanoma in around 15, renal cell carcinoma in 9 and head and neck cancer in 9. The paper reports the monotherapy dose-escalation portion (N of about 47 patients) of the phase I ivuxolimab trial.

The full study reports these points: Clonal expansion of both CD4+ and CD8+ blood T cells was observed from baseline to week 6 at doses 0.1 to 3.0 mg/kg. The antigen specificity of the peripheral T cells that underwent clonal expansion was not determined. In the 0.1-3.0 mg/kg groups, partial responders had among the lowest normalized peripheral clonal expansion, particularly in CD8+ T cells. After ivuxolimab, more expanded clones were found on average in CD8+ T cells than in CD4+ T cells. Low levels of normalized T-cell clonal expansion were also seen in some patients who did not respond.

The sequence derives from an adult with an advanced solid tumor such as melanoma, head and neck, liver or kidney cancer. The sequencing used CD4+ or CD8+ T cells sorted from blood, collected in a trial of the OX40 agonist ivuxolimab.

The DNA sequence is given as TGCGCCAGCAGCTTAAGTACAGGGCTCGAGCAGTACTTC. It translates as CASSLSTGLEQYF. The rearranged segments are TRBV5-1 and TRBJ2-7; TRBD1 is a weak D gene call, 6 bases matching. V is cut by 2 bases and J by 6 bases, and the space between the germline ends is 12 bases. The germline V gene sets CDR1 to SGHRS and CDR2 to YFSETQ. The CDR3 contains 13 residues, cysteine and phenylalanine counted. CDR3 DNA is the only sequence kept; it has 39 bases, read in frame from the first base. When the CDR3 is completed using the reference TRBV5-1 and TRBJ2-7 genes on either side, the full variable domain is KAGVTQTPRYLIKTRGQQVTLSCSPISGHRSVSWYQQTPGQGLQFLFEYFSETQRNKGNFPGRFSGRQFSNSRSEMNVSTLELGDSALYLCASSLSTGLEQYFGPGTRLTVT.